Presented here are 29 T cell receptor beta chains from one specimen sequenced in a study of T cells in Graves' hyperthyroidism and ophthalmopathy. The investigators amplified TCR beta CDR3 regions from RNA transcripts. A set of HTBI primers served as the primers for a first-round RT-PCR of the TCR CDR3. TCRdb re-analysed the multiplex PCR reads in MiXCR, keeping a single row per CDR3 protein. The sample includes 650,000 to 850,000 distinct CDR3 sequences, approximately 19% of them seen just once. The sample consisted of blood. These receptors were collected from a woman between 50 and 59 years old with Graves' hyperthyroidism that later progressed to Graves' ophthalmopathy.

The table lists this clonotype with many counts. The chain uses TRBV10-1 and TRBJ1-1; 7 nucleotides line up with TRBD1. CDR1 and CDR2 from the germline V gene are WNHNN and SYGVQD (reference sequence). V shed 6 bases, J shed 6 bases, and the junction held 10 bases outside the gene matches. This CDR3 is 14 amino acids long. CDR3 region: CASSQGQPLAEAFF. As DNA, the CDR3 is TGCGCCAGCAGCCAGGGACAGCCCTTGGCTGAAGCTTTCTTT.

This clonotype showed up many times. CDR3 amino acids: CASSHNSGSEQYF. For the CDR3, the DNA is TGCGCCAGCAGCCACAATTCAGGGAGCGAGCAGTACTTC. The chain links TRBV4-1 to TRBJ2-7; either TRBD1 or TRBD2 may supply D (5 bases each). Per germline, CDR1 MGHRA and CDR2 YSYEKL. Trimming shortened V by 3 bases and J by 6 bases, and 12 bases separated the two germline ends. This CDR3 spans 13 amino acids.

This clonotype has more than one count but fewer than ten. The chain employs TRBV24-1 and TRBJ2-5; D gene uncertain. V lost 1 base, J lost 4 bases, and 6 bases lay in between. The V gene's germline CDR1 is KGHDR and CDR2 SFDVKD. The CDR3 has 13 amino acids. This CDR3 is CATSDFLAETQYF. CDR3 coding DNA: TGTGCCACCAGTGATTTCCTGGCAGAGACCCAGTACTTC.

The sample holds many counts of this clonotype. The chain has TRBV3-1 and TRBJ1-2, with D maybe TRBD1 (5 bases). The CDR3 runs to 16 residues. The V gene lost 2 bases and the J gene lost 2 bases, with 15 bases spanning the gap. Germline loops: CDR1 LGHDT, CDR2 YNNKEL (reference sequence). CDR3 nucleotide sequence: TGTGCCAGCAGCCAAAGCCTCAGGGCGGGAAACTATGGCTACACCTTC. Translating it yields CASSQSLRAGNYGYTF.

This clonotype has a handful of counts. CDR3 amino acids: CASSVVSYNTGELFF. DNA of the CDR3: TGTGCCAGCAGTGTTGTCAGCTATAACACCGGGGAGCTGTTTTTT. This chain links TRBV2 with TRBJ2-2; D is uncertain. The CDR3 totals 15 residues. The V end lost 4 bases, the J end lost 2 bases, and 11 bases lay between the germline ends. Germline CDR1 SNHLY, CDR2 FYNNEI.

Regarding this clonotype: A read error is possible here, since a much larger clone lies one base away. CDR3 DNA sequence: TGTGCCAGCAGCTTAGCGGGAGGCAGCGGGAAGCTGTTTTTT. This sequence encodes CASSLAGGSGKLFF. This chain joins TRBV11-2 and TRBJ2-2; 7 bases are shared with TRBD2. The length of the CDR3 is 14 residues. Looked up from germline, CDR1 is SGHAT and CDR2 is FQNNGV.

This clonotype was recorded many times. The rearrangement links TRBV5-1 to TRBJ1-1; maybe TRBD1 (6 bases). The length of the CDR3 is 15 residues. With 4 bases removed from V and 0 bases from J, the gap between germline ends came to 13 bases. Germline CDR1 reads SGHRS; CDR2 reads YFSETQ. As DNA, the CDR3 is TGCGCCAGCAGCGGCGACGGGGACATGAACACTGAAGCTTTCTTT. It encodes CASSGDGDMNTEAFF.

This clonotype was seen many times. The rearrangement joins TRBV30 to TRBJ2-7; 10 bases match TRBD1. V lost 3 bases to trimming and J lost 1 base; unmatched junction nucleotides: 6. The CDR3 is made up of 15 amino acids. The germline V gene has CDR1 GTSNPN and CDR2 SVGIG (reference sequence). This CDR3 reads CAWRGTGQGSYEQYF. The DNA for the CDR3 is TGTGCCTGGAGGGGGACGGGACAGGGGTCCTACGAGCAGTACTTC.

This clonotype was detected many times. The genes are TRBV5-1 and TRBJ1-1; perhaps TRBD1 as D (6 bases). This CDR3 has 15 residues. CDR1 is SGHRS and CDR2 is YFSETQ in the germline V gene. V gave up 5 bases and J gave up 0 bases, with 14 bases separating them. This CDR3 reads CASRRNQGMNTEAFF. The CDR3 DNA reads as TGCGCCAGCAGAAGGAATCAGGGGATGAACACTGAAGCTTTCTTT.

The chain combines TRBV20-1 with TRBJ1-3, with D hard to call. The CDR3 consists of 12 residues. V shed 7 bases and J shed 0 bases, with 7 bases lying between them. Germline lookup yields CDR1 DFQATT and CDR2 SNEGSKA (reference sequence). CDR3 nucleotides: TGCAGTGTACTGGTCTCTGGAAACACCATATATTTT. Translation gives CSVLVSGNTIYF.

This clonotype was observed a handful of times. This chain connects TRBV2 to TRBJ2-7; D is unresolved. Trimming removed 8 bases at V and 4 bases at J, with 6 bases between. This CDR3 is built from 10 residues. Germline lookup yields CDR1 SNHLY and CDR2 FYNNEI. CDR3 sequence: CASAEYEQYF. The CDR3, as DNA: TGTGCCAGCGCAGAGTACGAGCAGTACTTC.

The chain uses TRBV12-3 or TRBV12-4 and TRBJ2-5, with D possibly TRBD1 on 6 matching bases. The CDR3 is 15 amino acids. V was shortened by 2 bases and J by 1 base, with 11 bases between the two germline ends. The DNA for the CDR3 is TGTGCCAGCAGTTTAAACGTGGGGGCCCAAGAGACCCAGTACTTC. As protein: CASSLNVGAQETQYF.

This clonotype was recorded a few times. The rearrangement links TRBV24-1 to TRBJ1-2; D remains ambiguous. Germline V CDR1 and CDR2: KGHDR, SFDVKD. This CDR3 is 16 amino acids long. V was trimmed by 3 bases and J by 2 bases, leaving 15 bases between them. The CDR3 reads CATSDPAEPKNYGYTF. The CDR3 DNA reads as TGTGCCACCAGTGATCCAGCGGAACCTAAGAACTATGGCTACACCTTC.

V gene TRBV6-1 combines with J gene TRBJ1-1; 9 nucleotides line up with TRBD1. Germline CDR1 and CDR2: MNHNS and SASEGT. With V trimmed by 6 bases and J by 3 bases, 8 bases remained unmatched. CDR3 length: 15 amino acids. CDR3 nucleotide sequence: TGTGCCAGCAGGCTCACAGGGGGCGCGGACACTGAAGCTTTCTTT. It encodes CASRLTGGADTEAFF.

The J gene is TRBJ2-1, the V gene TRBV10-3; weak D call: TRBD1 (5 bases). The CDR3 loop spans 16 amino acids. V gave up 0 bases and J gave up 0 bases, with 9 bases separating them. Per the germline V gene, CDR1 is ENHRY and CDR2 is SYGVKD. As DNA, the CDR3 is TGTGCCATCAGTGAGTCTAGGGGTTTCTCCTACAATGAGCAGTTCTTC. As protein: CAISESRGFSYNEQFF.

This clonotype was detected only a few times. This sequence joins TRBV30 and TRBJ1-1; D might be TRBD1 (5 bases). The V gene's germline CDR1 is GTSNPN and CDR2 SVGIG (reference sequence). The ends were cut back, 4 bases at V and 3 bases at J, with 12 bases in the middle. The CDR3 consists of 13 residues. CDR3 in DNA: TGTGCCTGGACCCCAGGGCCCGACACTGAAGCTTTCTTT. This sequence encodes CAWTPGPDTEAFF.

This clonotype was observed at least ten times. This chain uses TRBV20-1 with TRBJ1-1; perhaps TRBD1 as D (6 bases). V gave up 6 bases and J gave up 6 bases, with 20 bases separating them. Germline V gene data show CDR1 as DFQATT and CDR2 as SNEGSKA (reference sequence). The CDR3 is 14 amino acids. The CDR3, as DNA: TGCAGTGCCTCTAGATCCACAGGGAGCGCTGAAGCTTTCTTT. Translated, it gives CSASRSTGSAEAFF.

This clonotype occurred many times. J is TRBJ1-6 and V is TRBV3-1; D is ambiguous. The CDR3 covers 11 residues. V lost 7 bases and J lost 12, with 10 bases in between. The V gene's germline CDR1 is LGHDT and CDR2 YNNKEL (reference sequence). CDR3 nucleotides: TGTGCCAGCACTATCGGTGGACCCCTCCACTTT. Translating it yields CASTIGGPLHF.

This clonotype showed up many times. This chain links TRBV2 with TRBJ1-5; unclear D gene. Trimming stripped 1 base from V and 4 bases from J, with 11 bases between. The CDR3 is made up of 15 amino acids. From germline, CDR1 is SNHLY and CDR2 FYNNEI. The CDR3 is CASSEGISRNQPQHF. The CDR3 region has the DNA TGTGCCAGCAGTGAAGGGATATCGCGAAATCAGCCCCAGCATTTT.

There are many counts of this clonotype. The chain links TRBV5-1 to TRBJ2-3; the match to TRBD2 covers 7 bases. The length of the CDR3 is 14 residues. V lost 4 bases to trimming and J lost 4 bases; unmatched junction nucleotides: 6. Germline CDR1 is SGHRS and CDR2 is YFSETQ. The CDR3 sequence is CASSLGGGADTQYF. The CDR3 nucleotides are TGCGCCAGCAGCCTCGGCGGGGGAGCAGATACGCAGTATTTT.

This clonotype was recorded many times. Relative to the germline gene, one junction end is altered; a read error may explain this. The gene calls are TRBV7-9 and TRBJ1-1, with unresolved D. Germline V gene lookup returns CDR1 SEHNR and CDR2 FQNEAQ (reference sequence). This CDR3 contains 12 residues. CDR3 DNA: TGTGCCAGCAGCTTAGGTAACACTGACGCTTTCTTT. Translated, it gives CASSLGNTDAFF.

This clonotype was detected ten times or more. This chain joins TRBV12-3 or TRBV12-4 and TRBJ2-5; 7 nucleotides line up with TRBD2. V lost 5 bases, J lost 0 bases, and 9 bases stayed unmatched. This CDR3 has 16 residues. The chain's CDR3 is CASSARIGTNQETQYF. The CDR3 nucleotides are TGTGCCAGCAGTGCCCGCATCGGGACTAACCAAGAGACCCAGTACTTC.

This clonotype showed up many times. This chain uses TRBV30 with TRBJ1-5, with D unclear. The CDR3 has 14 residues. CDR1 GTSNPN and CDR2 SVGIG come from the germline V gene (reference sequence). With 2 bases removed from V and 4 bases from J, the gap between germline ends came to 12 bases. CDR3 loop: CAWSLGSRNQPQHF. CDR3 in DNA: TGTGCCTGGAGTCTGGGAAGTAGGAATCAGCCCCAGCATTTT.

Only a few counts were recorded for this clonotype. The J gene is TRBJ1-2, the V gene TRBV27; TRBD1 matches at 10 bases. The V gene's germline CDR1 is MNHEY and CDR2 SMNVEV (reference sequence). The CDR3 contains 15 residues. J was trimmed by 7 bases and V by 6 bases; bases with no gene match: 11. The CDR3 bases are TGTGCCAGCAGGGAAGAGACAGGGGGCTGGACTGGCTACACCTTC. This gives the protein CASREETGGWTGYTF.

The sample holds a few counts of this clonotype. V is TRBV6-1 and J is TRBJ1-1, with D possibly being TRBD1 (6 bases). This CDR3 has 13 residues. Germline loops: CDR1 MNHNS, CDR2 SASEGT. V lost 10 bases and J 2 bases, leaving 14 bases between the germline ends. CDR3 DNA sequence: TGTGCCACCTCCGGGACACCTAACACTGAAGCTTTCTTT. Its protein product is CATSGTPNTEAFF.

The V and J genes are TRBV2 and TRBJ2-7; D is unclear. There are 14 residues in the CDR3. Germline V gene sequence: CDR1 SNHLY, CDR2 FYNNEI. V lost 3 bases and J 0 bases, leaving 9 bases between the germline ends. CDR3 in amino acids: CASSEPRTSYEQYF. CDR3 sequence (DNA): TGTGCCAGCAGTGAGCCCCGGACCTCCTACGAGCAGTACTTC.

This clonotype was observed a handful of times. This chain links TRBV20-1 with TRBJ1-1; D gene ambiguous. The CDR3 spans 16 residues. Trimming pared 1 base from V and 0 bases from J, leaving 15 bases between. Germline CDR1 is DFQATT and CDR2 is SNEGSKA (reference sequence). The CDR3 DNA is TGCAGTGCTAGAGTATGGCGGCAAACAATGAACACTGAAGCTTTCTTT. Translated, it gives CSARVWRQTMNTEAFF.

The chain joins TRBV12-3 or TRBV12-4 to TRBJ2-5; maybe TRBD1 (6 bases). Trimming pared 1 base from V and 2 bases from J, leaving 17 bases between. CDR3 length: 17 amino acids. The CDR3 protein is CASSLEEQGPWQETQYF. In DNA form, the CDR3 reads TGTGCCAGCAGTTTAGAGGAACAGGGTCCTTGGCAAGAGACCCAGTACTTC.

This clonotype was detected many times. This chain links TRBV27 with TRBJ2-7; D gene unclear. Germline V gives CDR1 MNHEY, CDR2 SMNVEV (reference sequence). V was clipped by 5 bases and J by 4 bases, with 12 bases between them. The CDR3 extends over 13 amino acids. CDR3 nucleotide sequence: TGTGCCAGCAGTGGTCCGGACGGGTACGAGCAGTACTTC. Its translation is CASSGPDGYEQYF.